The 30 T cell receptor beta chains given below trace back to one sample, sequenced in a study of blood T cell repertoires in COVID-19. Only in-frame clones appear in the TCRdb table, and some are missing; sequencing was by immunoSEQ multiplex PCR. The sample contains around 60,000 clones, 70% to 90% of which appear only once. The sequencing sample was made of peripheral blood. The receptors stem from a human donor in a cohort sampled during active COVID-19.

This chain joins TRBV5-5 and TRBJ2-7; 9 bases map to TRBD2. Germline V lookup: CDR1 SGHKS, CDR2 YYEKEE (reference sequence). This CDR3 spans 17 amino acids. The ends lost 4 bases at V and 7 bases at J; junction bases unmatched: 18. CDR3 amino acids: CASSLFPRGTSLWEQYF. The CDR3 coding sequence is TGTGCCAGCAGCCTCTTCCCCCGCGGGACTAGCCTCTGGGAGCAGTACTTC.

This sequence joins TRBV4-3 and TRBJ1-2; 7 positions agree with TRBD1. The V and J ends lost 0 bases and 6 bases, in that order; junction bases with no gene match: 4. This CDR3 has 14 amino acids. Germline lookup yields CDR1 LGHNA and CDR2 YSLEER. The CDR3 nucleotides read TGCGCCAGCAGCCAAGAAACAGGGGTCGATGGCTACACCTTC. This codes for CASSQETGVDGYTF.

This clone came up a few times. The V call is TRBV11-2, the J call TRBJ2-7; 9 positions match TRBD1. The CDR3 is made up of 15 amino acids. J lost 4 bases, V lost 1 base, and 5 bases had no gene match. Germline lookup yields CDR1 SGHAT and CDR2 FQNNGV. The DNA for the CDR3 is TGTGCCAGCAGCTTAGCCGGGACAGGGTGGTACGAGCAGTACTTC. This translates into CASSLAGTGWYEQYF. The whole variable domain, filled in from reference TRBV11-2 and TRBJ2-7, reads EAGVAQSPRYKIIEKRQSVAFWCNPISGHATLYWYQQILGQGPKLLIQFQNNGVVDDSQLPKDRFSAERLKGVDSTLKIQPAKLEDSAVYLCASSLAGTGWYEQYFGPGTRLTVT.

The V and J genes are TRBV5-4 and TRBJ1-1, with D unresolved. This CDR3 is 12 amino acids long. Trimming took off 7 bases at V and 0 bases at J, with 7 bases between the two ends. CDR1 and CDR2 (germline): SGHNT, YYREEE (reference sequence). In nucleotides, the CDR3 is TGTGCCAGCCAATCCATGAACACTGAAGCTTTCTTT. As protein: CASQSMNTEAFF.

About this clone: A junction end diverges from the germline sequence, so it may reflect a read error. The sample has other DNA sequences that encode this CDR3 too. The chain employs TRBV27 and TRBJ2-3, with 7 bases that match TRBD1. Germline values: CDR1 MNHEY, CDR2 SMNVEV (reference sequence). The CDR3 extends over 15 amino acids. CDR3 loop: CASSSPGQSFDTQYF. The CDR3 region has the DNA TGCGCCAGCAGTTCTCCGGGACAGAGTTTTGATACGCAGTATTTT.

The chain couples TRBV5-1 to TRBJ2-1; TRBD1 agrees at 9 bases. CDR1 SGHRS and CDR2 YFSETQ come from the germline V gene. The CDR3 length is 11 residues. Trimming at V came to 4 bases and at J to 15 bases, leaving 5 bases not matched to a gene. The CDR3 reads CASSPGQGRFF. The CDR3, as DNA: TGCGCCAGCAGCCCGGGACAGGGTCGGTTCTTC.

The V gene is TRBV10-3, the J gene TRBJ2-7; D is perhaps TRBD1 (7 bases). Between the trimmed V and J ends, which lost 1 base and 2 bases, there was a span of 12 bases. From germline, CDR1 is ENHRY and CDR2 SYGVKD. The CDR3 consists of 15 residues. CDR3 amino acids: CAISEFAGGPYEQYF. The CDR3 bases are TGTGCCATCAGTGAGTTTGCAGGGGGGCCCTACGAGCAGTACTTC.

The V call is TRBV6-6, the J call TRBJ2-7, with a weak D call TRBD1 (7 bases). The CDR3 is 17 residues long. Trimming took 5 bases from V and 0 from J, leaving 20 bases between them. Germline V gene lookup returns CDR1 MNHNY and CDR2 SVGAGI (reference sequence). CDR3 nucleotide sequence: TGTGCCAGCAGTCTTCAGGGGGGTACATCGTTCTCCTACGAGCAGTACTTC. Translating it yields CASSLQGGTSFSYEQYF.

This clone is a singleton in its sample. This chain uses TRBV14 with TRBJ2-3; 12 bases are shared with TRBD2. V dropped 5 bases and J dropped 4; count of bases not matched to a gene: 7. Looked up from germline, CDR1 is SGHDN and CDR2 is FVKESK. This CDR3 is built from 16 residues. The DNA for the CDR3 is TGTGCCAGCAGCTTTCGACTAGCGGGAGCGGCAGATACGCAGTATTTT. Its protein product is CASSFRLAGAADTQYF.

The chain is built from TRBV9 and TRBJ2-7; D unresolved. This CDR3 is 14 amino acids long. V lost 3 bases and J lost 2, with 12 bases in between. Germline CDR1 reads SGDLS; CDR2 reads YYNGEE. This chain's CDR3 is CASSGSAEAYEQYF. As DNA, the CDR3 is TGTGCCAGCAGCGGTTCAGCAGAGGCCTACGAGCAGTACTTC.

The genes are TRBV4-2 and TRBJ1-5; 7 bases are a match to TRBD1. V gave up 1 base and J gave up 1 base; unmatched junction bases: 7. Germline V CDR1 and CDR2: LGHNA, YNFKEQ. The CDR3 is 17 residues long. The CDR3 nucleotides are TGTGCCAGCAGCCAAGGCGACAGGGTGGGGAGCAATCAGCCCCAGCATTTT. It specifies CASSQGDRVGSNQPQHF.

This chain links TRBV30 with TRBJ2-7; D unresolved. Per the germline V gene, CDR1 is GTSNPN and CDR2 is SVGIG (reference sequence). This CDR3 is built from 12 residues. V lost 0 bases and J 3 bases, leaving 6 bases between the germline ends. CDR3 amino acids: CAWSVHSYEQYF. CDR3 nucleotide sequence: TGTGCCTGGAGTGTTCACAGCTACGAGCAGTACTTC.

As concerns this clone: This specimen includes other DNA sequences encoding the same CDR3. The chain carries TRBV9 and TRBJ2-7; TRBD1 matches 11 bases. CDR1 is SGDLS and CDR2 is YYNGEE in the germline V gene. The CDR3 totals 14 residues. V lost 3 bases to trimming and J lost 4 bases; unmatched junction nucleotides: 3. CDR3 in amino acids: CASSAGTGGYEQYF. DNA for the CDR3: TGTGCCAGCAGCGCCGGGACAGGGGGATACGAGCAGTACTTC.

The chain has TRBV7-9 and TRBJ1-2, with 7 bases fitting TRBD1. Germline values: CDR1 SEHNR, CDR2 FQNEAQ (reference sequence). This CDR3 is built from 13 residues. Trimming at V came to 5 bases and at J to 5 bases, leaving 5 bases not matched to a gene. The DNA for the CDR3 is TGTGCCAGCAGCCCCGGGACAGATTATGGCTACACCTTC. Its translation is CASSPGTDYGYTF.

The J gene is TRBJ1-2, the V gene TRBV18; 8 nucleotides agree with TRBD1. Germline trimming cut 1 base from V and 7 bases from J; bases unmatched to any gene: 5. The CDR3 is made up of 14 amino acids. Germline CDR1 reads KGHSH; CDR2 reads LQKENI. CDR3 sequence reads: CASSPQDRVGGYTF. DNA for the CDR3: TGTGCCAGCTCACCACAGGACAGGGTTGGTGGCTACACCTTC.

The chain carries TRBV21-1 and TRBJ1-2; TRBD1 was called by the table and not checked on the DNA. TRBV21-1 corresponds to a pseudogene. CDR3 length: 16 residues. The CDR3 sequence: CASSRDRVPGDYGYTF. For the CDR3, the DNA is TGTGCCAGCAGTCGGGACAGGGTCCCTGGGGACTATGGCTACACCTTC.

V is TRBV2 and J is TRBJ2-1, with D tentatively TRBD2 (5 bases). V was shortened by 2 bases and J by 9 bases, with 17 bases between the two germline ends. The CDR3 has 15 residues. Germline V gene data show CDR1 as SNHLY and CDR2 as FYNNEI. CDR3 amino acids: CASSEMDSSLGEQFF. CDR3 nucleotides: TGTGCCAGCAGTGAAATGGACTCCAGCTTGGGTGAGCAGTTCTTC.

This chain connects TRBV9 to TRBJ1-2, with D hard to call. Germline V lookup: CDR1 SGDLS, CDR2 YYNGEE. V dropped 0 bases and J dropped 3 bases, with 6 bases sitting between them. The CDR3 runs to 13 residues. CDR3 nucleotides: TGTGCCAGCAGCGTAGGCCAGGACTATGGCTACACCTTC. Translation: CASSVGQDYGYTF.

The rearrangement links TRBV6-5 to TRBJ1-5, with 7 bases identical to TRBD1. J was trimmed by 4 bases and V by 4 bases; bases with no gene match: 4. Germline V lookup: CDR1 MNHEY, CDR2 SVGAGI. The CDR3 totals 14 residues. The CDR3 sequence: CASSLDRSNQPQHF. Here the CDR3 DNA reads TGTGCCAGCAGTTTGGACAGGTCTAATCAGCCCCAGCATTTT.

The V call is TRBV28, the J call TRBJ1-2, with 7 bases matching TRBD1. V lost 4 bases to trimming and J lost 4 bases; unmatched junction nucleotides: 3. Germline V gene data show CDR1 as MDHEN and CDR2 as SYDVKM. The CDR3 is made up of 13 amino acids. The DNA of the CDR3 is TGTGCCAGCAGTTCCGGGACAGTCTATGGCTACACCTTC. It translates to CASSSGTVYGYTF.

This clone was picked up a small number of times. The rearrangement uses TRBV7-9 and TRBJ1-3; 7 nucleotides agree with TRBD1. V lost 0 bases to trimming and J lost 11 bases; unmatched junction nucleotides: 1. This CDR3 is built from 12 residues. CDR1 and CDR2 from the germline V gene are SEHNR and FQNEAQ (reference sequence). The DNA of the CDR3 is TGTGCCAGCAGCTTAGCTCAGGGGGCCATATATTTT. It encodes CASSLAQGAIYF.

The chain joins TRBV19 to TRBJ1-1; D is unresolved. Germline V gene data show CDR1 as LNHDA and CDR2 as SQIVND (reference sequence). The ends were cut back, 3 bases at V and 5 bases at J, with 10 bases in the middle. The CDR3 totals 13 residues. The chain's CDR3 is CASSMGSGTEAFF. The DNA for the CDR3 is TGTGCCAGTAGTATGGGTTCGGGTACTGAAGCTTTCTTT.

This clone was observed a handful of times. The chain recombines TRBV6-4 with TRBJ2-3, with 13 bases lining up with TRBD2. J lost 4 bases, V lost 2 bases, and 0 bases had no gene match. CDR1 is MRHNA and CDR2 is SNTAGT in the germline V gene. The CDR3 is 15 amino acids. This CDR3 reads CASSDGTSGADTQYF. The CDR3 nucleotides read TGTGCCAGCAGTGACGGGACTAGCGGGGCAGATACGCAGTATTTT.

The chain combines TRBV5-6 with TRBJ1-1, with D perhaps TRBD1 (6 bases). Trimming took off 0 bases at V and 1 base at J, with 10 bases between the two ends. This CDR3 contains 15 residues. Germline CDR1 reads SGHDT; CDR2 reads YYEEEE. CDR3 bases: TGTGCCAGCAGCTTGGTATGGACAGCGAACACTGAAGCTTTCTTT. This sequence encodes CASSLVWTANTEAFF.

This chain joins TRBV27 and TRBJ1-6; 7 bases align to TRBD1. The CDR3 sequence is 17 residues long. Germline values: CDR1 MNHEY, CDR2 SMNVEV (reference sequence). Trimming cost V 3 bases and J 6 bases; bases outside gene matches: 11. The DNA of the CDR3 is TGTGCCAGCAGTTTTAGGGGGCGAGGGGGCTTTAATTCACCCCTCCACTTT. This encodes CASSFRGRGGFNSPLHF.

CDR3 sequence (DNA): TGTGCCAGCACCCTAACCGTGTGGGTAGCGGGATCTTCCCACAATGAGCAGTTCTTC. Translation: CASTLTVWVAGSSHNEQFF. The chain combines TRBV7-6 with TRBJ2-1; 8 bases align to TRBD2. V dropped 7 bases and J dropped 5; count of bases not matched to a gene: 22. The CDR3 sequence is 19 residues long. Germline loops: CDR1 SGHVS, CDR2 FNYEAQ.

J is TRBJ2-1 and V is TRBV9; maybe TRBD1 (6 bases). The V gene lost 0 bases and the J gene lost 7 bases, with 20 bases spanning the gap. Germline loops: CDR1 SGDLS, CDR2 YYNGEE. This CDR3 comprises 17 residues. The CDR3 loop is CASSVDIPDSYANEQFF. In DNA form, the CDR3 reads TGTGCCAGCAGCGTAGATATTCCGGACAGCTATGCGAATGAGCAGTTCTTC. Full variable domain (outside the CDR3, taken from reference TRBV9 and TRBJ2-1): DSGVTQTPKHLITATGQRVTLRCSPRSGDLSVYWYQQSLDQGLQFLIQYYNGEERAKGNILERFSAQQFPDLHSELNLSSLELGDSALYFCASSVDIPDSYANEQFFGPGTRLTVL.

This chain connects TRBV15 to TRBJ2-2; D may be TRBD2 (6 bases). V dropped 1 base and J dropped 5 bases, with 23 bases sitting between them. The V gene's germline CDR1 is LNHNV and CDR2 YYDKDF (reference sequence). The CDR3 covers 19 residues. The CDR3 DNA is TGTGCCACCAGCAGAGCGGAAGGACTAACGGGAGAATCGACCGGGGAGCTGTTTTTT. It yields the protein CATSRAEGLTGESTGELFF. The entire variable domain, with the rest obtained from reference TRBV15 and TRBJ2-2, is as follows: DAMVIQNPRYQVTQFGKPVTLSCSQTLNHNVMYWYQQKSSQAPKLLFHYYDKDFNNEADTPDNFQSRRPNTSFCFLDIRSPGLGDTAMYLCATSRAEGLTGESTGELFFGEGSRLTVL.

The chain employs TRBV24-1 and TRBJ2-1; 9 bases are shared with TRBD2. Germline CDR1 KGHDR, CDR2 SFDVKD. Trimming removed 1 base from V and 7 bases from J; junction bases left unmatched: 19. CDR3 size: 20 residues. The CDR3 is CATSDFPGKADGGRANEQFF. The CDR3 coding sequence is TGTGCCACCAGTGATTTTCCTGGAAAAGCCGACGGCGGGAGGGCGAATGAGCAGTTCTTC.

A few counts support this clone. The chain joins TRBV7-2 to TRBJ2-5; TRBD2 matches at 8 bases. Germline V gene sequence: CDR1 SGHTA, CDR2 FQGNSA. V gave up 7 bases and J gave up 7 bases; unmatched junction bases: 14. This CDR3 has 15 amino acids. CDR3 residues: CASIGSAGGFGTQYF. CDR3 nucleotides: TGTGCCAGCATAGGATCCGCGGGAGGTTTTGGGACCCAGTACTTC.